The rows below give T cell receptor beta chains drawn from one sample of a study of blood T cell repertoires in COVID-19. Measured with immunoSEQ multiplex PCR; TCRdb has only the in-frame clones, and not every one. The table lists 300,000 to 400,000 clones, roughly 84% of them singletons, with 1% in the top ten. The specimen was peripheral blood. Source of these receptors: a man between 45 and 60 years old with active or convalescent COVID-19. The CDR3 runs from the conserved cysteine through the conserved F or W. D genes are given only for firm matches. Clone size is shown for a subset of rows, as once, few, many or a class of expanded clone.

clone size: .
J gene: TRBJ1-1
CDR3 length: 14
V gene: TRBV3-1/TRBV3-2
D gene: .
CDR3 DNA: TGTGCCAGCAGCCAAGTCAGTGCTAACACTGAAGCTTTCTTT
CDR3 protein: CASSQVSANTEAFF

clone size: .
J gene: TRBJ1-5
CDR3 length: 16
V gene: TRBV11-2
D gene: TRBD1
CDR3 DNA: TGTGCCAGCAGCTTAGAAACCGGGACAGGGTTTCAGCCCCAGCATTTT
CDR3 protein: CASSLETGTGFQPQHF

clone size: .
J gene: TRBJ2-5
CDR3 length: 12
V gene: TRBV29-1
D gene: TRBD2
CDR3 DNA: TGCAGCGTTGAGGGCGGGGGAGAGACCCAGTACTTC
CDR3 protein: CSVEGGGETQYF

clone size: few
J gene: TRBJ2-7
CDR3 length: 14
V gene: TRBV30
D gene: TRBD1
CDR3 DNA: TGTGCCTGGAGTAGGGGACAGGGAATCCCCGAGCAGTACTTC
CDR3 protein: CAWSRGQGIPEQYF

clone size: once
J gene: TRBJ1-2
CDR3 length: 13
V gene: TRBV3-1/TRBV3-2
D gene: TRBD1
CDR3 DNA: TGTGCCAGCCGGGACAGGGACAGAAATGGCTACACCTTC
CDR3 protein: CASRDRDRNGYTF

clone size: .
J gene: TRBJ2-7
CDR3 length: 14
V gene: TRBV29-1
D gene: TRBD1
CDR3 DNA: TGCAGCGCGCGAGAGACAGGGGGTCCGTACGAGCAGTACTTC
CDR3 protein: CSARETGGPYEQYF

clone size: .
J gene: TRBJ2-7
CDR3 length: 14
V gene: TRBV6-5
D gene: TRBD2
CDR3 DNA: TGTGCCAGCAGCCCCCCGGGAGGAAGATACGAGCAGTACTTC
CDR3 protein: CASSPPGGRYEQYF

clone size: .
J gene: TRBJ2-1
CDR3 length: 14
V gene: TRBV29-1
D gene: TRBD2
CDR3 DNA: TGCAGCGTTGAGGTTAGCGGGCCCGACAATGAGCAGTTCTTC
CDR3 protein: CSVEVSGPDNEQFF

clone size: .
J gene: TRBJ1-1
CDR3 length: 12
V gene: TRBV18
D gene: .
CDR3 DNA: TGTGCCAGCTCCCCATCGGGCACTGAAGCTTTCTTT
CDR3 protein: CASSPSGTEAFF

clone size: .
J gene: TRBJ2-3
CDR3 length: 16
V gene: TRBV9
D gene: TRBD2
CDR3 DNA: TGTGCCAGCAGCGTCGGGTCGGCGGGGGGCACAGATACGCAGTATTTT
CDR3 protein: CASSVGSAGGTDTQYF

clone size: .
J gene: TRBJ2-3
CDR3 length: 13
V gene: TRBV2
D gene: .
CDR3 DNA: TGTGCCAGCTCTTGGCGGGGTACAGATACGCAGTATTTT
CDR3 protein: CASSWRGTDTQYF

clone size: .
J gene: TRBJ1-3
CDR3 length: 14
V gene: TRBV18
D gene: .
CDR3 DNA: TGTGCCAGCTCACCGGGGACTCCTGGAAACACCATATATTTT
CDR3 protein: CASSPGTPGNTIYF

clone size: .
J gene: TRBJ2-5
CDR3 length: 15
V gene: TRBV7-2
D gene: .
CDR3 DNA: TGTGCCAGCAGCCCAGTAGGACTCACCAGGGAGACCCAGTACTTC
CDR3 protein: CASSPVGLTRETQYF

clone size: .
J gene: TRBJ1-4
CDR3 length: 15
V gene: TRBV19
D gene: .
CDR3 DNA: TGTGCCAGTACCGCAGTCGACAGTACTAATGAAAAACTGTTTTTT
CDR3 protein: CASTAVDSTNEKLFF

clone size: .
J gene: TRBJ1-2
CDR3 length: 17
V gene: TRBV27
D gene: .
CDR3 DNA: TGTGCCAGCAGTTCTTTACCCGGACAGTTATTTAACTATGGCTACACCTTC
CDR3 protein: CASSSLPGQLFNYGYTF

clone size: .
J gene: TRBJ1-1
CDR3 length: 13
V gene: TRBV24-1
D gene: .
CDR3 DNA: TGTGCCACCAGTGCCCTTGCGGACACTGAAGCTTTCTTT
CDR3 protein: CATSALADTEAFF

clone size: .
J gene: TRBJ1-3
CDR3 length: 13
V gene: TRBV6-5
D gene: TRBD1
CDR3 DNA: TGTGCCAGCAGTTCCGGACAGGCGAACACCATATATTTT
CDR3 protein: CASSSGQANTIYF

clone size: .
J gene: TRBJ1-5
CDR3 length: 13
V gene: TRBV9
D gene: .
CDR3 DNA: TGTGCCAGCAGCGCGGGGGGGTCACGGCCCCAGCATTTT
CDR3 protein: CASSAGGSRPQHF

clone size: .
J gene: TRBJ1-3
CDR3 length: 14
V gene: TRBV7-2
D gene: .
CDR3 DNA: TGTGCCAGCAGCTCTGAGAGCTCTGGAAACACCATATATTTT
CDR3 protein: CASSSESSGNTIYF

clone size: .
J gene: TRBJ1-4
CDR3 length: 16
V gene: TRBV6-5
D gene: .
CDR3 DNA: TGTGCCAGCAGTTACTCGAGTCAGGGTCAAAGGGAAAAACTGTTTTTT
CDR3 protein: CASSYSSQGQREKLFF

clone size: .
J gene: TRBJ1-5
CDR3 length: 13
V gene: TRBV19
D gene: .
CDR3 DNA: TGTGCCAGTAGTACCGGGTACAATCAGCCCCAGCATTTT
CDR3 protein: CASSTGYNQPQHF

clone size: .
J gene: TRBJ1-4
CDR3 length: 13
V gene: TRBV19
D gene: .
CDR3 DNA: TGTGCCAGTAGTGCAGGACATGAAGAAAAACTGTTTTTT
CDR3 protein: CASSAGHEEKLFF

clone size: few
J gene: TRBJ1-2
CDR3 length: 14
V gene: TRBV19
D gene: TRBD1
CDR3 DNA: TGTGCCAGTAGTTACAGGGGGCTAAACTATGGCTACACCTTC
CDR3 protein: CASSYRGLNYGYTF

clone size: .
J gene: TRBJ1-1
CDR3 length: 12
V gene: TRBV6-6
D gene: .
CDR3 DNA: TGTGCCAGCACCAACAGAAACACTGAAGCTTTCTTT
CDR3 protein: CASTNRNTEAFF

clone size: .
J gene: TRBJ2-6
CDR3 length: 17
V gene: TRBV5-8
D gene: TRBD2
CDR3 DNA: TGTGCCAGCAGCCAAGCCGGCGGGAGCTCTGGGGCCAACGTCCTGACTTTC
CDR3 protein: CASSQAGGSSGANVLTF

clone size: .
J gene: TRBJ2-3
CDR3 length: 16
V gene: TRBV7-8
D gene: .
CDR3 DNA: TGTGCCAGCGCCCGAGGGGGGGGGAGGAATTCAGATACGCAGTATTTT
CDR3 protein: CASARGGGRNSDTQYF

clone size: .
J gene: TRBJ1-5
CDR3 length: 13
V gene: TRBV4-3
D gene: .
CDR3 DNA: TGCGCCAGCAGCCAAGTGCTACAGCAGCCCCAGCATTTT
CDR3 protein: CASSQVLQQPQHF

clone size: .
J gene: TRBJ2-1
CDR3 length: 15
V gene: TRBV6-1
D gene: TRBD1
CDR3 DNA: TGTGCCAGCAGTGAGGGGACAGGGGGCCCCCATGAGCAGTTCTTC
CDR3 protein: CASSEGTGGPHEQFF

clone size: .
J gene: TRBJ2-5
CDR3 length: 14
V gene: TRBV24-1
D gene: TRBD1
CDR3 DNA: TGTGCCACCAGTGGACCAGGGGGTAGAGAGACCCAGTACTTC
CDR3 protein: CATSGPGGRETQYF

clone size: .
J gene: TRBJ2-7
CDR3 length: 16
V gene: TRBV7-2
D gene: TRBD2
CDR3 DNA: TGTGCCAGCAGCTTAGCCGGGACTAGCGGGGGATACGAGCAGTACTTC
CDR3 protein: CASSLAGTSGGYEQYF

clone size: .
J gene: TRBJ2-7
CDR3 length: 17
V gene: TRBV10-3
D gene: TRBD1
CDR3 DNA: TGTGCCATCAGTGATCCGGGACAGGGGGCTTCGGGCTACGAGCAGTACTTC
CDR3 protein: CAISDPGQGASGYEQYF

clone size: .
J gene: TRBJ1-5
CDR3 length: 15
V gene: TRBV23-1
D gene: .
CDR3 DNA: TGCGCCAGCAGTCAAGGGTCAGGGCCCAATCAGCCCCAGCATTTT
CDR3 protein: CASSQGSGPNQPQHF

clone size: .
J gene: TRBJ1-2
CDR3 length: 14
V gene: TRBV5-1
D gene: TRBD1
CDR3 DNA: TGCGCCAGCAGCTCCCAAGGGACAGGCTATGGCTACACCTTC
CDR3 protein: CASSSQGTGYGYTF

clone size: few
J gene: TRBJ2-5
CDR3 length: 13
V gene: TRBV10-3
D gene: TRBD2
CDR3 DNA: TGTGCCATCAGAGGACTAGTCCAAGAGACCCAGTACTTC
CDR3 protein: CAIRGLVQETQYF

clone size: .
J gene: TRBJ1-1
CDR3 length: 15
V gene: TRBV4-3
D gene: TRBD1
CDR3 DNA: TGCGCCAGCAGCCAAGATCGTGCAGGGGGGACTGAAGCTTTCTTT
CDR3 protein: CASSQDRAGGTEAFF

clone size: .
J gene: TRBJ1-4
CDR3 length: 13
V gene: TRBV5-4
D gene: .
CDR3 DNA: TGTGCCAGCAGCTTGACAGGGAAGGAAAAACTGTTTTTT
CDR3 protein: CASSLTGKEKLFF

clone size: .
J gene: TRBJ2-1
CDR3 length: 16
V gene: TRBV6-6
D gene: TRBD1
CDR3 DNA: TGTGCCAGCAGTTCGCCGGGACAGGGGGCCTACAATGAGCAGTTCTTC
CDR3 protein: CASSSPGQGAYNEQFF

clone size: .
J gene: TRBJ2-2
CDR3 length: 13
V gene: TRBV7-2
D gene: .
CDR3 DNA: TGTGCCAGCAGCTTAGATCGCACCGGGGAGCTGTTTTTT
CDR3 protein: CASSLDRTGELFF

clone size: .
J gene: TRBJ2-2
CDR3 length: 14
V gene: TRBV6-5
D gene: TRBD2
CDR3 DNA: TGTGCCAGCAGGGCTAGCGGATACACCGGGGAGCTGTTTTTT
CDR3 protein: CASRASGYTGELFF

clone size: .
J gene: TRBJ1-2
CDR3 length: 14
V gene: TRBV28
D gene: .
CDR3 DNA: TGTGCCAGCAGGGATAACAGACAGGACTATGGCTACACCTTC
CDR3 protein: CASRDNRQDYGYTF

clone size: .
J gene: TRBJ1-1
CDR3 length: 13
V gene: TRBV7-9
D gene: .
CDR3 DNA: TGTGCCAGCAGCTCCCAGGGGAACACTGAAGCTTTCTTT
CDR3 protein: CASSSQGNTEAFF

clone size: few
J gene: TRBJ1-1
CDR3 length: 15
V gene: TRBV14
D gene: TRBD1
CDR3 DNA: TGTGCCAGCAGCCAGGATGACAGGGTGAACACTGAAGCTTTCTTT
CDR3 protein: CASSQDDRVNTEAFF

clone size: .
J gene: TRBJ1-2
CDR3 length: 15
V gene: TRBV5-1
D gene: TRBD1
CDR3 DNA: TGCGCCAGCAGCCCGGGACAGGGTGGATACTATGGCTACACCTTC
CDR3 protein: CASSPGQGGYYGYTF

clone size: .
J gene: TRBJ1-2
CDR3 length: 14
V gene: TRBV27
D gene: TRBD1
CDR3 DNA: TGTGCCAGCAGTTTGCAGGGGGCAGACTATGGCTACACCTTC
CDR3 protein: CASSLQGADYGYTF

clone size: few
J gene: TRBJ2-7
CDR3 length: 15
V gene: TRBV4-2
D gene: TRBD1
CDR3 DNA: TGTGCCAGCAGCCAAGATGGACAGGGGGCTTACGAGCAGTACTTC
CDR3 protein: CASSQDGQGAYEQYF

clone size: once
J gene: TRBJ1-2
CDR3 length: 15
V gene: TRBV28
D gene: .
CDR3 DNA: TGTGCCAGCAGTTTATTGGGGGGGCTGATGGGTGGCTACACCTTC
CDR3 protein: CASSLLGGLMGGYTF

clone size: .
J gene: TRBJ1-1
CDR3 length: 12
V gene: TRBV6-5
D gene: .
CDR3 DNA: TGTGCCAGCAGTTACCCGGACAGTAAAGCTTTCTTT
CDR3 protein: CASSYPDSKAFF

clone size: .
J gene: TRBJ2-5
CDR3 length: 16
V gene: TRBV9
D gene: .
CDR3 DNA: TGTGCCAGCAGCGTAGCCCTTCTAGCTTCCGGCGAGACCCAGTACTTC
CDR3 protein: CASSVALLASGETQYF

clone size: .
J gene: TRBJ2-1
CDR3 length: 13
V gene: TRBV28
D gene: TRBD1
CDR3 DNA: TGTGCCAGCAGTTTACCCACAGGGGAAGGGCAGTTCTTC
CDR3 protein: CASSLPTGEGQFF

clone size: once
J gene: TRBJ1-1
CDR3 length: 14
V gene: TRBV7-9
D gene: TRBD1
CDR3 DNA: TGTGCCAGCGAAGCCGTAACCGGGACAGGGGAAGCTTTCTTT
CDR3 protein: CASEAVTGTGEAFF

clone size: .
J gene: TRBJ1-6
CDR3 length: 17
V gene: TRBV4-3
D gene: .
CDR3 DNA: TGCGCCAGCAGCCAAGAGTCGCCAGGGACCTATAATTCACCCCTCCACTTT
CDR3 protein: CASSQESPGTYNSPLHF

clone size: .
J gene: TRBJ2-2
CDR3 length: 16
V gene: TRBV5-1
D gene: TRBD2
CDR3 DNA: TGCGCCAGCAGCTTGTATCCAGCGGGAGTGACCGAGGAGCTGTTTTTT
CDR3 protein: CASSLYPAGVTEELFF

clone size: .
J gene: TRBJ1-2
CDR3 length: 16
V gene: TRBV7-2
D gene: .
CDR3 DNA: TGTGCCAGCAGCTTAACTACGGTTCGGGGGGCGGGAGGCTACACCTTC
CDR3 protein: CASSLTTVRGAGGYTF

clone size: .
J gene: TRBJ1-3
CDR3 length: 14
V gene: TRBV6-2/TRBV6-3
D gene: .
CDR3 DNA: TGTGCCAGCAGTAACACCTTCTCTGGAAACACCATATATTTT
CDR3 protein: CASSNTFSGNTIYF